This is a list of T cell receptor beta chains from one sample in a study of Graves' ophthalmopathy and Graves' hyperthyroidism. Using its own MiXCR run on the multiplex PCR reads, TCRdb lists one record per CDR3 protein. The sample yields around 520,000 distinct CDR3 sequences, roughly 39% seen once. Sample: peripheral blood or thyroid tissue (not recorded which). Receptor source: an adult man with Graves' hyperthyroidism. CDR3s include the opening cysteine and the closing phenylalanine or tryptophan. Fields, in order: V gene, clone size, D gene, J gene, CDR3 DNA, CDR3 protein. A D gene is named only where the DNA matches it firmly. Expanded clones are given a class, and other clones once, few, many or no size at all.

>TRBV2|.|.|TRBJ2-1
TGTGCCAGCCGAAGGGACGGAAAAAACATTCAGTTCTTC
CASRRDGKNIQFF
>TRBV3-1|.|.|TRBJ2-5
TGTGCCAGCATCCCGGGACGCGACCAAGAGACCCAGTACTTC
CASIPGRDQETQYF
>TRBV7-2|.|TRBD2|TRBJ2-7
TGTGCCAGCAGCCAGCCCGGCGGGAGGCATACTTTGTCCTACGAGCAGTACTTC
CASSQPGGRHTLSYEQYF
>TRBV18|few|TRBD2|TRBJ2-5
TGTGCCAGCTCACCAAGTAGGACTAGAGGGGAGACCCAGTACTTC
CASSPSRTRGETQYF
>TRBV6-5|many|.|TRBJ1-5
TGCGCCAGCAGCCAAGGGCAGGGACATCAGCCCCAGCATTTT
CASSQGQGHQPQHF
>TRBV10-3|once|TRBD1|TRBJ1-4
TGTGCCATCAACGGGCCGCCGGGACAGGGGAGTGAAAAACTGTTTTTT
CAINGPPGQGSEKLFF
>TRBV5-1|many|TRBD2|TRBJ2-7
TGCGCCAGCAGCTTGACTAGCGGGTCGACCTACGAGCAGTACTTC
CASSLTSGSTYEQYF
>TRBV6-6|many|.|TRBJ2-7
TGTGCCAGCAGTGAAGATGGGGGTACCTCCTACGAGCAGTACTTC
CASSEDGGTSYEQYF
>TRBV19|many|.|TRBJ2-5
TGTGCCAGTAGAACGCAGGGTCGAGAGACCCAGTACTTC
CASRTQGRETQYF
>TRBV10-3|many|.|TRBJ2-7
TGTGCCATCAGTGACTCCTACGAGCAGTACTTC
CAISDSYEQYF
>TRBV7-9|.|.|TRBJ1-1
TGTGCCAGCAGCCAAGAGGCGGACACTGAAGCTTTCTTT
CASSQEADTEAFF
>TRBV7-7|.|TRBD2|TRBJ2-2
TGTGCTAGAGACAAGGGGCTTAGCGGGAGAAGCACCGGGGAGCTGTTTTTT
CARDKGLSGRSTGELFF
>TRBV5-1|many|.|TRBJ1-1
TGCGCCAGCAGCTTCGGGGAGAGGACTGAAGCTTTCTTT
CASSFGERTEAFF
>TRBV5-1|.|.|TRBJ1-1
TGCGCCAGCAGAAAAGAAGGACGGAGGGAAACTGAAGCTTTCTTT
CASRKEGRRETEAFF
>TRBV7-8|.|.|TRBJ1-1
TGTGCCAGCAGCTTCCGTTGTCAGGACACTGGAGCTTTCTTT
CASSFRCQDTGAFF
>TRBV11-3|many|.|TRBJ2-5
TGTGCCAGCAGCCTCGACAGTAATCAAGAGACCCAGTACTTC
CASSLDSNQETQYF
>TRBV29-1|.|.|TRBJ2-3
TGCAGCGTTCTAGACGGGAGCACAGATACGCAGTATTTT
CSVLDGSTDTQYF
>TRBV15|.|.|TRBJ2-7
TGTGCCACCAGCAAAGCCCGGACTACTGGCTACGAGCAGTACTTC
CATSKARTTGYEQYF
>TRBV20-1|once|TRBD1|TRBJ2-5
TGCAGTGCTACTGACAGGGGTCAGGCTCTAGAGACCCAGTACTTC
CSATDRGQALETQYF
>TRBV5-1|.|.|TRBJ2-2
TGCGCCAGCAGCTTGGTAGAATACACCGGGGAGCTGTTTTTT
CASSLVEYTGELFF
>TRBV3-1|many|.|TRBJ2-7
TGTGCCAGCAGCCTCGGGACTCGGCAGTACTTC
CASSLGTRQYF
>TRBV12-3/TRBV12-4|many|.|TRBJ1-1
TGTGCCAGCACCATTTCTCCCGGAAAGAACACTGAAGCTTTCTTT
CASTISPGKNTEAFF
>TRBV10-2|.|.|TRBJ1-1
TGCGCCAGCAGTGGGTCGACAGTACTGAACACTGAAGCTTTCTTT
CASSGSTVLNTEAFF